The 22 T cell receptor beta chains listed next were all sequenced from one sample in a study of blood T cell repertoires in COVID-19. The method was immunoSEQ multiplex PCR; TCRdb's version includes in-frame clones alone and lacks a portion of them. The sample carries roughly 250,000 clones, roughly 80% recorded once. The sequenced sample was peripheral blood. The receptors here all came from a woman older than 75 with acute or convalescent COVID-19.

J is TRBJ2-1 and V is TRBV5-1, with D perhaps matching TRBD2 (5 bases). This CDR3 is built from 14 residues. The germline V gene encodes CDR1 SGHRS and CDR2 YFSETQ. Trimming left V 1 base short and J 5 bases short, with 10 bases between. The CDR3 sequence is CASSLSGDHNEQFF. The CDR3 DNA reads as TGCGCCAGCAGCTTGAGCGGCGACCACAATGAGCAGTTCTTC.

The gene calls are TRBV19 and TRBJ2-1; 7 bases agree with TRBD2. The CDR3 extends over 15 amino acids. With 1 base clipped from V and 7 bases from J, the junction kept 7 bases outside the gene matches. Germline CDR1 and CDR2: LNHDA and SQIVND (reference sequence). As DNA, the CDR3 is TGTGCCAGTAGTATAGCGGCCGGGGGGACGAATGAGCAGTTCTTC. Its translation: CASSIAAGGTNEQFF.

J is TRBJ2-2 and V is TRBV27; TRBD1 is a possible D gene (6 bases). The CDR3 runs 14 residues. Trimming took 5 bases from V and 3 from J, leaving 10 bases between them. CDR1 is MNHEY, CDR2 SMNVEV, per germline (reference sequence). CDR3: CASSKDRYTGELFF. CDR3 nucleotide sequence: TGTGCCAGCAGTAAGGACAGATACACCGGGGAGCTGTTTTTT.

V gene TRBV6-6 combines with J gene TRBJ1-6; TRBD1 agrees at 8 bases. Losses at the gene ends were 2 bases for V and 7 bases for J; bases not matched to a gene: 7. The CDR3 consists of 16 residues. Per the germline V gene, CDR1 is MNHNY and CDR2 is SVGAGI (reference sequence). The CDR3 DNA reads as TGTGCCAGCAGTTACAAACAGGGGGTTTCGAATTCACCCCTCCACTTT. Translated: CASSYKQGVSNSPLHF.

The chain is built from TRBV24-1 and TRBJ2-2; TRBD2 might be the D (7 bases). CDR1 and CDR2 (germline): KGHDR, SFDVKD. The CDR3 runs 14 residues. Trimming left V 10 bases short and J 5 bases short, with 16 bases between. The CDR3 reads CATLGGAGTGELFF. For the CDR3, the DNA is TGTGCCACTCTGGGGGGGGCCGGGACCGGGGAGCTGTTTTTT.

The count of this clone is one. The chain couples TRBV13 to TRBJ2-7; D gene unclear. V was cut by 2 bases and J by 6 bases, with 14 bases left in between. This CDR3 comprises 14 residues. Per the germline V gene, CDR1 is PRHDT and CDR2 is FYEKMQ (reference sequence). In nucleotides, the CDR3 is TGTGCCAGCAGCTTAAACTCGGCTAGACTCGAGCAGTACTTC. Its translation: CASSLNSARLEQYF.

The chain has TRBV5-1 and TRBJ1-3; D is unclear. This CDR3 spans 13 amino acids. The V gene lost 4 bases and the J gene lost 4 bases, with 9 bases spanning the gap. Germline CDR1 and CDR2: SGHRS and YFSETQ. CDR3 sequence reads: CASSMTGGNTIYF. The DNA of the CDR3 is TGCGCCAGCAGCATGACGGGGGGAAACACCATATATTTT. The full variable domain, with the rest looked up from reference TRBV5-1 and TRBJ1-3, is KAGVTQTPRYLIKTRGQQVTLSCSPISGHRSVSWYQQTPGQGLQFLFEYFSETQRNKGNFPGRFSGRQFSNSRSEMNVSTLELGDSALYLCASSMTGGNTIYFGEGSWLTVV.

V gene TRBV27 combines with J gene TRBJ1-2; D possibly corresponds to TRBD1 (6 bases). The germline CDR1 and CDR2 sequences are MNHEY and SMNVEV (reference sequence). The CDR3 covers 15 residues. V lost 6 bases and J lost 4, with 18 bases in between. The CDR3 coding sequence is TGTGCCAGCAGCCCAAGCGGACAGTACGTCTATGGCTACACCTTC. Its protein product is CASSPSGQYVYGYTF.

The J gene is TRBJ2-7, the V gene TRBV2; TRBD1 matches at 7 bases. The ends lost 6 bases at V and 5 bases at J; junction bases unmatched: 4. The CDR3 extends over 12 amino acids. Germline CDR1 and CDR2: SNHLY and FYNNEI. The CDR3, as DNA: TGTGCCAGCAGACTACAGGGGCACGAGCAGTACTTC. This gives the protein CASRLQGHEQYF.

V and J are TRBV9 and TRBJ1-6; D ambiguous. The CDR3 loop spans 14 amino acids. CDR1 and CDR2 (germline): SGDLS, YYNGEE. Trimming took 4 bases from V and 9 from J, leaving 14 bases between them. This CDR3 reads CASSTPERGSPLHF. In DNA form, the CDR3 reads TGTGCCAGCAGCACGCCTGAGCGGGGTTCACCCCTCCACTTT.

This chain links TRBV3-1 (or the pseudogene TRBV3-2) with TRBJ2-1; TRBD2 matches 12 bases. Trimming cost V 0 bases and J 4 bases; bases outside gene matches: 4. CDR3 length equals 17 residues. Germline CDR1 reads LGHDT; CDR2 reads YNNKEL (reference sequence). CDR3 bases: TGTGCCAGCAGCCAAGATCTAGCGGGGGGGCTGTACAATGAGCAGTTCTTC. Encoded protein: CASSQDLAGGLYNEQFF.

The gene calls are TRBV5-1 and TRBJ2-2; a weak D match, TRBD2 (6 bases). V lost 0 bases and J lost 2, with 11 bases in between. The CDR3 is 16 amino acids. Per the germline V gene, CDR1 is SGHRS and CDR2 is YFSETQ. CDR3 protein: CASSLGGAQNTGELFF. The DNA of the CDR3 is TGCGCCAGCAGCTTGGGCGGGGCCCAAAACACCGGGGAGCTGTTTTTT.

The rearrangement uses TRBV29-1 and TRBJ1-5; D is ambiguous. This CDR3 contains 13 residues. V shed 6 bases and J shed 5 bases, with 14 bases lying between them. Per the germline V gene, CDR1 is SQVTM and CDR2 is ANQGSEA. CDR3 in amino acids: CSVIGSPHQPQHF. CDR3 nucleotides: TGCAGCGTAATCGGGTCGCCACATCAGCCCCAGCATTTT.

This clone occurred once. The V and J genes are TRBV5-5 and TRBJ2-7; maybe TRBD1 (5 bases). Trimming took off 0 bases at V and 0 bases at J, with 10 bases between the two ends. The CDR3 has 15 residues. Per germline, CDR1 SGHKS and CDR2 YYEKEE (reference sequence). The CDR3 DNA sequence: TGTGCCAGCAGCTTGGCGGCAGGGCGCTCCTACGAGCAGTACTTC. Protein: CASSLAAGRSYEQYF.

The CDR3 coding sequence is TGTGCCAGCAGCACCCGACTACGTGCTAAATCCTACGAGCAGTACTTC. Its translation: CASSTRLRAKSYEQYF. The V gene is TRBV2, the J gene TRBJ2-7, with D maybe TRBD2 (5 bases). Germline loops: CDR1 SNHLY, CDR2 FYNNEI. This CDR3 has 16 residues. V lost 6 bases to trimming and J lost 1 base, with 19 bases between them. The entire variable domain, with the rest obtained from reference TRBV2 and TRBJ2-7, is as follows: EPEVTQTPSHQVTQMGQEVILRCVPISNHLYFYWYRQILGQKVEFLVSFYNNEISEKSEIFDDQFSVERPDGSNFTLKIRSTKLEDSAMYFCASSTRLRAKSYEQYFGPGTRLTVT.

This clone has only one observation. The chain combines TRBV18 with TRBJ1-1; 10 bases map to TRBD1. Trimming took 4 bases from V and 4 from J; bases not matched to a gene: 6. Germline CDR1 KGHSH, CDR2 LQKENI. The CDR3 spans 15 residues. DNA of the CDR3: TGTGCCAGCTCACAATCTGGACAGGGGGGCACTGAAGCTTTCTTT. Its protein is CASSQSGQGGTEAFF.

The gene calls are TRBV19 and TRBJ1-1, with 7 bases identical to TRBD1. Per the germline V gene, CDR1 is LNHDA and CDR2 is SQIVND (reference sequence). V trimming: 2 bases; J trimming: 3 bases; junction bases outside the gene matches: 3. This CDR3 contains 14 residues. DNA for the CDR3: TGTGCCAGTAGTATACAGGGGGTAGACACTGAAGCTTTCTTT. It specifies CASSIQGVDTEAFF.

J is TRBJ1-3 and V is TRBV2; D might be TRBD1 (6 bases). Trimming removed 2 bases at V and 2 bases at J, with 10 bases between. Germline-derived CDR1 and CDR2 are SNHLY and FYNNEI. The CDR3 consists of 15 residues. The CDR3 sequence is CASSERGYTGNTIYF. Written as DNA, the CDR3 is TGTGCCAGCAGTGAAAGGGGGTACACTGGAAACACCATATATTTT.

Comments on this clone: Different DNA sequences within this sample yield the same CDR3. CDR3 protein: CATSAGDRGGEKLFF. CDR3 nucleotide sequence: TGTGCCACCAGTGCGGGTGACAGGGGAGGTGAAAAACTGTTTTTT. V usage is TRBV24-1 and J usage is TRBJ1-4, with 8 bases lining up with TRBD1. The germline V gene encodes CDR1 KGHDR and CDR2 SFDVKD. This CDR3 comprises 15 residues. Unmatched junction bases numbered 8, after V lost 5 bases and J lost 7 bases.

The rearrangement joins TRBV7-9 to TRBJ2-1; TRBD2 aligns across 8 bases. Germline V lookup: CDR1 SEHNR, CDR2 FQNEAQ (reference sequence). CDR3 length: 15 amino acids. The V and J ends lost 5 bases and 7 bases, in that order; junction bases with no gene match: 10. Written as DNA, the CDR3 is TGTGCCAGCAGCCCCCTGGGACTAGTGGGGAATGAGCAGTTCTTC. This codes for CASSPLGLVGNEQFF.

CDR3 sequence reads: CASSRQLNTEAFF. DNA of the CDR3: TGTGCCAGTAGTAGACAGTTGAACACTGAAGCTTTCTTT. V usage is TRBV19 and J usage is TRBJ1-1, with D possibly matching TRBD1 (5 bases). Trimming took off 4 bases at V and 0 bases at J, with 6 bases between the two ends. In germline, CDR1 is LNHDA, CDR2 SQIVND (reference sequence). The CDR3 is 13 residues long.

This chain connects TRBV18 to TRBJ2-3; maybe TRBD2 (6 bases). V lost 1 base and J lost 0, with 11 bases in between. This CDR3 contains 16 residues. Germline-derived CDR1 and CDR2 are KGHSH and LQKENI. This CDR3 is CASSPRGAGSTDTQYF. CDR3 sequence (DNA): TGTGCCAGCTCACCACGAGGTGCGGGGAGCACAGATACGCAGTATTTT. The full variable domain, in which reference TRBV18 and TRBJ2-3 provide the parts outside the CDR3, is NAGVMQNPRHLVRRRGQEARLRCSPMKGHSHVYWYRQLPEEGLKFMVYLQKENIIDESGMPKERFSAEFPKEGPSILRIQQVVRGDSAAYFCASSPRGAGSTDTQYFGPGTRLTVL.